Each of the 17 T cell receptor beta chains below was sequenced from the same sample in a study of cytomegalovirus exposure and HLA in healthy donors. Vbeta (60) and Jbeta (13) primers were used in the PCR. Sequenced by immunoSEQ multiplex PCR; TCRdb stores in-frame clones only, minus some. The data show about 100,000 clones, with about 79% seen just once and 1.2% held by the top ten. The sequencing input was PBMCs. Receptor source: a woman under 30 in good health and CMV-seronegative.

This rearrangement joins TRBV28 to TRBJ1-5; D remains unclear. The CDR3 length is 13 residues. The germline V and J ends were trimmed by 2 bases and 5 bases, with 7 bases remaining between them. Germline-derived CDR1 and CDR2 are MDHEN and SYDVKM. CDR3 in amino acids: CASSLLTDQPQHF. DNA for the CDR3: TGTGCCAGCAGTTTACTTACTGATCAGCCCCAGCATTTT. The full variable domain, with the rest looked up from reference TRBV28 and TRBJ1-5, is DVKVTQSSRYLVKRTGEKVFLECVQDMDHENMFWYRQDPGLGLRLIYFSYDVKMKEKGDIPEGYSVSREKKERFSLILESASTNQTSMYLCASSLLTDQPQHFGDGTRLSIL.

A note on this clone: A read error may account for a junction end that differs from germline. This sequence joins TRBV7-9 and TRBJ2-5; perhaps TRBD2 as D (6 bases). The germline gives CDR1 SEHNR, CDR2 FQNEAQ (reference sequence). This CDR3 contains 14 residues. As DNA, the CDR3 is TGTTCCAGCAGCCCCTTGGAGGGGAAACAGACCCAGTACTTC. It yields the protein CSSSPLEGKQTQYF.

About this clone itself: Germline and junction disagree at one end, which may indicate a read error. The chain employs TRBV2 and TRBJ2-2; tentatively, D is TRBD1 (5 bases). The germline CDR1 and CDR2 sequences are SNHLY and FYNNEI. The CDR3 is 18 residues long. CDR3 nucleotides: TGTGCCAACAGTGAAGCGCGGACACCTAAGATTCGGACCGGGGAGCTGTTTTTT. It codes for CANSEARTPKIRTGELFF.

V usage is TRBV4-2 and J usage is TRBJ2-7; TRBD1 aligns across 9 bases. Per germline, CDR1 LGHNA and CDR2 YNFKEQ. The CDR3 is 16 residues long. V lost 0 bases, J lost 4 bases, and 7 bases stayed unmatched. The DNA for the CDR3 is TGTGCCAGCAGCCAAGATGGGGGGGACAGGGTTTACGAGCAGTACTTC. Translated, it gives CASSQDGGDRVYEQYF.

The chain couples TRBV4-1 to TRBJ2-2; TRBD1 matches at 9 bases. The ends lost 1 base at V and 3 bases at J; junction bases unmatched: 9. This CDR3 has 18 residues. Germline assignment: CDR1 MGHRA and CDR2 YSYEKL. This chain's CDR3 is CASSQAQQGAPDTGELFF. CDR3 bases: TGCGCCAGCAGCCAAGCGCAACAGGGGGCGCCGGACACCGGGGAGCTGTTTTTT.

DNA of the CDR3: TGTGCCAGCAGTTTCCGGGGTAGGGTTGGAACCAAAAACATTCAGTACTTC. Translating gives CASSFRGRVGTKNIQYF. V is TRBV28 and J is TRBJ2-4; a weak D match, TRBD2 (5 bases). Trimming shortened V by 3 bases and J by 2 bases, and 17 bases separated the two germline ends. Germline CDR1 is MDHEN and CDR2 is SYDVKM. The length of the CDR3 is 17 residues.

The chain uses TRBV6-5 and TRBJ2-7, with 7 bases that match TRBD2. The junction had 7 bases not matched to a gene; V was cut back by 2 bases and J by 0 bases. The V gene's germline CDR1 is MNHEY and CDR2 SVGAGI. The CDR3 length is 16 residues. The CDR3 coding sequence is TGTGCCAGCAGTTACCTAGGGACTACGAGCTCCTACGAGCAGTACTTC. Translated: CASSYLGTTSSYEQYF.

A note on this clone: Compared with germline, one end of the junction differs, possibly owing to a read error. The chain couples TRBV5-4 to TRBJ2-1; the D is unclear. This CDR3 spans 11 amino acids. Germline V gene sequence: CDR1 SGHNT, CDR2 YYREEE (reference sequence). CDR3 nucleotides: TGTGCCAGCAGCTCCTCCAATGAGCAGTTCTTC. This encodes CASSSSNEQFF. Variable domain in full (rest from reference TRBV5-4 and TRBJ2-1): ETGVTQSPTHLIKTRGQQVTLRCSSQSGHNTVSWYQQALGQGPQFIFQYYREEENGRGNFPPRFSGLQFPNYSSELNVNALELDDSALYLCASSSSNEQFFGPGTRLTVL.

V usage is TRBV6-5 and J usage is TRBJ2-7, with TRBD2 matching over 9 bases. Germline V gene data show CDR1 as MNHEY and CDR2 as SVGAGI. The length of the CDR3 is 14 residues. V lost 5 bases to trimming and J lost 4 bases; unmatched junction nucleotides: 6. CDR3: CASSPGLARYEQYF. The CDR3 bases are TGTGCCAGCAGTCCGGGACTAGCCAGATACGAGCAGTACTTC.

The chain is built from TRBV5-1 and TRBJ2-5, with TRBD2 identical over 10 bases. V trimming: 5 bases; J trimming: 2 bases; junction bases outside the gene matches: 6. The CDR3 sequence is 15 residues long. Germline-derived CDR1 and CDR2 are SGHRS and YFSETQ. The CDR3 region has the DNA TGCGCCAGCAGGAGGCTAGCGGGGGTGCAAGAGACCCAGTACTTC. This codes for CASRRLAGVQETQYF.

This clone was counted once. This rearrangement joins TRBV23-1 to TRBJ1-3; no reliable D call. TRBV23-1 is assigned to the ORF class and has an uncertain function. Trimming removed 2 bases at V and 1 base at J, with 15 bases between. The CDR3 is 17 residues long. The CDR3 spells CASSQEVEGGSGNTIYF. The CDR3 DNA follows: TGCGCCAGCAGTCAAGAGGTGGAAGGAGGTTCTGGAAACACCATATATTTT.

The rearrangement joins TRBV7-9 to TRBJ2-1; TRBD2 is a possible D gene (5 bases). Deletions cut 6 bases from V and 5 bases from J, with 17 bases between. The germline V gene encodes CDR1 SEHNR and CDR2 FQNEAQ (reference sequence). There are 15 residues in the CDR3. The CDR3 loop is CASRRLADTNNEQFF. In nucleotides, the CDR3 is TGTGCCAGCAGACGGCTAGCAGACACCAACAATGAGCAGTTCTTC.

This clone was counted only a few times. This chain joins TRBV10-2 and TRBJ1-2; no clear D. The V and J ends lost 10 bases and 7 bases respectively, with 7 bases between them. Germline V gives CDR1 WSHSY, CDR2 SAAADI. The CDR3 totals 9 residues. The chain's CDR3 is CATPVGYTF. In nucleotides, the CDR3 is TGCGCCACCCCGGTTGGCTACACCTTC.

This rearrangement joins TRBV11-2 to TRBJ2-7; TRBD1 agrees at 7 bases. The trim removed 2 bases at V and 1 base at J, leaving 5 bases unmatched. Germline V gives CDR1 SGHAT, CDR2 FQNNGV. This CDR3 has 15 amino acids. CDR3: CASSLTRGRSYEQYF. The CDR3 DNA reads TGTGCCAGCAGCTTAACCAGGGGGAGATCCTACGAGCAGTACTTC. Full variable domain (outside the CDR3, taken from reference TRBV11-2 and TRBJ2-7): EAGVAQSPRYKIIEKRQSVAFWCNPISGHATLYWYQQILGQGPKLLIQFQNNGVVDDSQLPKDRFSAERLKGVDSTLKIQPAKLEDSAVYLCASSLTRGRSYEQYFGPGTRLTVT.

The chain links TRBV11-1 to TRBJ2-3; 7 nucleotides match TRBD2. Germline V CDR1 and CDR2: SGHAT, FQDESV (reference sequence). V lost 5 bases, J lost 1 base, and 6 bases stayed unmatched. This CDR3 spans 15 amino acids. CDR3 in DNA: TGTGCCAGCAGCGCAAGACTAGCCCGCACAGATACGCAGTATTTT. It yields the protein CASSARLARTDTQYF.

This sequence joins TRBV28 and TRBJ1-4; possible D gene TRBD1, 5 bases. V was clipped by 5 bases and J by 4 bases, with 20 bases between them. Germline CDR1 and CDR2: MDHEN and SYDVKM. The CDR3 length is 17 residues. CDR3 sequence: CASSPALGARVNEKLFF. The CDR3 DNA follows: TGTGCCAGCAGTCCAGCATTAGGGGCCAGGGTTAATGAAAAACTGTTTTTT.

The chain combines TRBV11-2 with TRBJ2-1, with 7 bases aligning to TRBD2. In germline, CDR1 is SGHAT, CDR2 FQNNGV. CDR3 length: 14 residues. V lost 7 bases, J lost 7 bases, and 10 bases stayed unmatched. CDR3 region: CASMGGRVRNEQFF. The CDR3, as DNA: TGTGCCAGCATGGGAGGGAGGGTTAGGAATGAGCAGTTCTTC.